This T cell receptor (beta chain) is drawn from a study of CD8+CD57+ T cells in acquired aplastic anemia. Background on the study: Healthy donor sequencing depth: 10 million to 10.8 million CD4+, some 11 million CD8+ reads.

The V gene's germline CDR1 is SGHDT and CDR2 YYEEEE. This CDR3 is built from 17 residues. Trimming at V came to 4 bases and at J to 0 bases, leaving 9 bases not matched to a gene. Both TCR beta VDJ combination and CDR3 sequence profiling were carried out. Genomic DNA was the template for this profiling. TCRdb processed the reads anew with MiXCR; each CDR3 protein has one entry. The repertoire holds 200,000 to 250,000 distinct CDR3 sequences, with approximately 60% as singletons. V and J are TRBV5-6 and TRBJ2-1; 8 bases align to TRBD2. The clonotype was recovered from a human donor in good health. Material: sorted CD4+, CD8+, or CD8+CD57+ T cells (not recorded which) from PBMCs. The CDR3 DNA reads as TGTGCCAGCAGCCCAACTAGCGGAGGAAGCTCCTACAATGAGCAGTTCTTC. This translates into CASSPTSGGSSYNEQFF.